This record looks at one TCR beta chain sequence and its context. The target antigen is unknown. In the ophthalmopathy cohort, Clinical Activity Score was at least 3, NOSPECS grade at least 4, and duration under 3 months. Those patients with uncontrolled infection, other autoimmune disease, pregnancy or lactation were excluded. These data come from a study of T cells in Graves' hyperthyroidism and ophthalmopathy. Study-level background: Blood was drawn when the patient was first diagnosed and still untreated. General observations from the study: Most clonotypes expanded in the thyroid (above 0.001) were also present in blood.

Amplification targeted TCR beta CDR3 regions from RNA transcripts. First-round RT-PCR of the TCR CDR3 relied on the HTBI primer set. In TCRdb, the multiplex PCR reads were re-called with MiXCR into one record per CDR3 protein. There are 500,000 or so distinct CDR3 sequences in the sample; 17% occur only once, and approximately 15% lies in the top ten. CDR3 length: 15 residues. Germline V gene sequence: CDR1 MNHNS, CDR2 SASEGT. V was shortened by 11 bases and J by 0 bases, with 19 bases between the two germline ends. This TCR derives from a woman between 18 and 30 years old with Graves' ophthalmopathy. This sequence joins TRBV6-1 and TRBJ1-1, with D uncertain. Sequences were obtained from blood. The CDR3, as DNA: TGTGCCGTCACGAGCAAGCCGGGCATGAACACTGAAGCTTTCTTT. Amino acid sequence: CAVTSKPGMNTEAFF.